These 29 T cell receptor beta chains were sequenced from one sample in a study of identical twins. TCRdb reprocessed the 5' RACE reads via MiXCR and lists one record per CDR3 protein. This sample has over 200,000 distinct CDR3 sequences, with less than 9.5% found just once. The sequencing sample was made of memory (CD45RO+) T cells sorted from blood. The receptors shown here come from a young woman in good health.

CDR3 in amino acids: CSARAPEAGRYEQYF. Here the CDR3 DNA reads TGCAGTGCTAGAGCCCCGGAGGCGGGACGCTACGAGCAGTACTTC. The V and J genes are TRBV20-1 and TRBJ2-7; tentative D call: TRBD2 (6 bases). The length of the CDR3 is 15 residues. Germline CDR1 DFQATT, CDR2 SNEGSKA (reference sequence). The V and J ends lost 1 base and 3 bases respectively, with 16 bases between them.

The V call is TRBV5-6, the J call TRBJ2-5; D uncertain. The germline V gene encodes CDR1 SGHDT and CDR2 YYEEEE. This CDR3 is built from 13 residues. V lost 1 base, J lost 1 base, and 5 bases lay in between. The CDR3 spells CASSLQTQETQYF. CDR3 sequence (DNA): TGTGCCAGCAGCTTGCAGACCCAAGAGACCCAGTACTTC.

This clonotype was counted ten times or more. This chain joins TRBV12-3 or TRBV12-4 and TRBJ2-3, with 12 nucleotides matching TRBD1. The CDR3 has 16 residues. Losses at the gene ends were 7 bases for V and 7 bases for J; bases not matched to a gene: 12. CDR3 residues: CASTAVGTGGQNTQYF. The CDR3 bases are TGTGCCAGCACCGCAGTTGGGACAGGGGGCCAGAATACGCAGTATTTT.

This clonotype was seen many times. V usage is TRBV15 and J usage is TRBJ1-3; D not certain. CDR1 LNHNV and CDR2 YYDKDF come from the germline V gene (reference sequence). This CDR3 is 16 amino acids long. Trimming stripped 0 bases from V and 0 bases from J, with 9 bases between. The CDR3 nucleotides read TGTGCCACCAGCAGAGATGTAAAGCTCTCTGGAAACACCATATATTTT. Translation: CATSRDVKLSGNTIYF.

This clonotype was seen at least ten times. The chain uses TRBV5-1 and TRBJ2-7; 7 bases are shared with TRBD1. V lost 4 bases, J lost 4 bases, and 8 bases stayed unmatched. The CDR3 spans 14 residues. Germline lookup yields CDR1 SGHRS and CDR2 YFSETQ. CDR3 nucleotides: TGCGCCAGCAGCCAACCGGGACAGCCTTACGAGCAGTACTTC. The encoded protein is CASSQPGQPYEQYF.

There are many counts of this clonotype. This chain links TRBV27 with TRBJ1-1, with D possibly being TRBD1 (6 bases). The CDR3 is 12 amino acids. CDR1 is MNHEY and CDR2 is SMNVEV in the germline V gene (reference sequence). Between the trimmed V and J ends, which lost 5 bases and 11 bases, there was a span of 15 bases. CDR3: CASSGDTLRAFF. The CDR3 DNA sequence: TGTGCCAGCAGTGGGGACACCCTGCGGGCTTTCTTT.

The chain uses TRBV5-5 and TRBJ1-5, with D hard to call. The ends were cut back, 5 bases at V and 3 bases at J, with 15 bases in the middle. Germline assignment: CDR1 SGHKS and CDR2 YYEKEE (reference sequence). The CDR3 runs to 15 residues. The CDR3 spells CASSMRSASNQPQHF. In DNA, the CDR3 is TGTGCCAGCAGTATGAGAAGCGCCTCCAATCAGCCCCAGCATTTT.

The chain carries TRBV5-5 and TRBJ1-2; no firm D call. The CDR3 sequence is 14 residues long. Per germline, CDR1 SGHKS and CDR2 YYEKEE (reference sequence). The V and J ends lost 5 bases and 0 bases respectively, with 11 bases between them. Here the CDR3 reads CASRSLTTNYGYTF. The CDR3 DNA is TGTGCCAGCAGATCACTGACAACTAACTATGGCTACACCTTC.

This clonotype was detected ten times or more. V and J are TRBV10-2 and TRBJ2-7; D remains ambiguous. Germline CDR1 reads WSHSY; CDR2 reads SAAADI. The CDR3 totals 10 residues. With 8 bases removed from V and 2 bases from J, the gap between germline ends came to 4 bases. In DNA, the CDR3 is TGCGCCAGCGGGACCTACGAGCAGTACTTC. It specifies CASGTYEQYF.

In this sample, this clonotype turned up a few times. The chain links TRBV20-1 to TRBJ2-3; unclear D gene. This CDR3 has 14 amino acids. Germline V gene lookup returns CDR1 DFQATT and CDR2 SNEGSKA (reference sequence). CDR3 bases: TGCAGCCACGAGAGATGGGTGGAAACAGATACGCAGTATTTT. As protein: CSHERWVETDTQYF.

This sequence joins TRBV3-1 and TRBJ2-7; TRBD1 might be the D (5 bases). The CDR3 length is 13 residues. The V and J ends lost 4 bases and 6 bases respectively, with 13 bases between them. Germline assignment: CDR1 LGHDT and CDR2 YNNKEL (reference sequence). This CDR3 is CASSRQGQGEQYF. In nucleotides, the CDR3 is TGTGCCAGCAGCCGCCAGGGCCAGGGCGAGCAGTACTTC.

This chain links TRBV29-1 with TRBJ2-3; 7 bases line up with TRBD2. Germline V gene sequence: CDR1 SQVTM, CDR2 ANQGSEA. The CDR3 totals 16 residues. V lost 6 bases, J lost 4 bases, and 16 bases stayed unmatched. CDR3 in DNA: TGCAGCGTGGGGGGGGTGTTACTAGCTACCCCAGATACGCAGTATTTT. This gives the protein CSVGGVLLATPDTQYF.

This rearrangement joins TRBV9 to TRBJ2-2, with D tentatively TRBD1 or TRBD2 (6 bases each). The CDR3 runs to 16 residues. Trimming pared 1 base from V and 7 bases from J, leaving 17 bases between. CDR1 and CDR2 from the germline V gene are SGDLS and YYNGEE. Written as DNA, the CDR3 is TGTGCCAGCAGCGTAACGGGGGCCGGGAGTGGCGGGGAGCTGTTTTTT. Its protein is CASSVTGAGSGGELFF.

The rearrangement joins TRBV20-1 to TRBJ2-1; D possibly corresponds to TRBD1 (6 bases). CDR3 length: 12 residues. V was clipped by 3 bases and J by 9 bases, with 12 bases between them. Germline CDR1 reads DFQATT; CDR2 reads SNEGSKA (reference sequence). The CDR3 bases are TGCAGTGCTAGTCAATCCAGGGGTGAGCAGTTCTTC. It yields the protein CSASQSRGEQFF.

The V call is TRBV20-1, the J call TRBJ2-4, with 10 bases matching TRBD2. This CDR3 comprises 16 residues. Germline V CDR1 and CDR2: DFQATT, SNEGSKA (reference sequence). J gave up 6 bases and V 6 bases, and 14 bases lay outside the gene matches. The CDR3 protein is CSALRASGRRGNIQYF. The DNA of the CDR3 is TGCAGTGCCCTTCGGGCTAGCGGGAGACGAGGAAACATTCAGTACTTC.

The V and J genes are TRBV20-1 and TRBJ2-7; D may match TRBD1 or TRBD2 (6 bases each). Trimming cost V 2 bases and J 1 base, with 12 bases left between them. This CDR3 comprises 14 residues. Per the germline V gene, CDR1 is DFQATT and CDR2 is SNEGSKA (reference sequence). The CDR3 spells CSARRGAGSYEQYF. In DNA form, the CDR3 reads TGCAGTGCTAGAAGGGGGGCGGGATCCTACGAGCAGTACTTC.

The chain combines TRBV20-1 with TRBJ2-5; no reliable D call. This CDR3 has 12 amino acids. V was cut by 2 bases and J by 2 bases, with 6 bases left in between. Germline V lookup: CDR1 DFQATT, CDR2 SNEGSKA (reference sequence). CDR3 sequence reads: CSARTQQETQYF. The CDR3 DNA is TGCAGTGCTAGAACACAGCAAGAGACCCAGTACTTC.

The sample holds many counts of this clonotype. CDR3 DNA: TGTGCCAGCAGTCTCCAGGGCTACACTGAAGCTTTCTTT. Translation gives CASSLQGYTEAFF. The chain couples TRBV12-3 or TRBV12-4 to TRBJ1-1; TRBD1 might be the D (5 bases). Trimming took off 5 bases at V and 3 bases at J, with 10 bases between the two ends. This CDR3 contains 13 residues.

This clonotype has a handful of counts. V usage is TRBV15 and J usage is TRBJ1-1, with D uncertain. Trimming cost V 0 bases and J 10 bases, with 12 bases left between them. This CDR3 has 13 amino acids. Germline V CDR1 and CDR2: LNHNV, YYDKDF (reference sequence). This CDR3 is CATSRDFRGLAFF. In DNA, the CDR3 is TGTGCCACCAGCAGAGATTTTAGAGGGTTAGCTTTCTTT.

V usage is TRBV6-1 and J usage is TRBJ2-3; D is perhaps TRBD2 (6 bases). The CDR3 is 15 amino acids. CDR1 and CDR2 (germline): MNHNS, SASEGT. The ends were cut back, 9 bases at V and 4 bases at J, with 20 bases in the middle. The CDR3 region has the DNA TGTGCCAGTAACACCGGGCCGGGAGTCCCAGATACGCAGTATTTT. It encodes CASNTGPGVPDTQYF.

In regard to this clonotype: A clone one base away is much larger, so this may be a read error. V gene TRBV15 combines with J gene TRBJ2-2; 8 nucleotides align to TRBD1. There are 16 residues in the CDR3. Germline V gives CDR1 LNHNV, CDR2 YYDKDF (reference sequence). CDR3 DNA: TGTGCCACCAGCAGAGGGGGGACAGGAGATACCGGGGAGCTGTCTTTT. Translated, it gives CATSRGGTGDTGELSF.

There are a few counts of this clonotype. V is TRBV21-1 and J is TRBJ2-1; the listed D gene, TRBD1, was not tested against the DNA. TRBV21-1 is given as a pseudogene. This CDR3 has 16 residues. DNA of the CDR3: TGTGCCAGCAGCACACGGGGGACCCCTAATATGAATGAGCAGTTCTTC. It is translated as CASSTRGTPNMNEQFF.

This clonotype turned up a few times. The V call is TRBV12-3 or TRBV12-4, the J call TRBJ1-2; weak D call: TRBD1 (5 bases). Trimming shortened V by 6 bases and J by 4 bases, and 15 bases separated the two germline ends. The CDR3 loop spans 14 amino acids. Written as DNA, the CDR3 is TGTGCCAGCAGCCGGCGAGGGACGTCCTATGGCTACACCTTC. Translation gives CASSRRGTSYGYTF.

The rearrangement joins TRBV3-1 to TRBJ2-7; 7 bases map to TRBD2. V was clipped by 2 bases and J by 4 bases; unmatched bases: 11. The CDR3 has 16 residues. Germline loops: CDR1 LGHDT, CDR2 YNNKEL (reference sequence). DNA of the CDR3: TGTGCCAGCAGCCAAAGAGGGAGGGGAAGTGTTTACGAGCAGTACTTC. As protein: CASSQRGRGSVYEQYF.

The chain recombines TRBV9 with TRBJ2-5; TRBD2 agrees at 8 bases. CDR1 SGDLS and CDR2 YYNGEE come from the germline V gene. V dropped 0 bases and J dropped 2; count of bases not matched to a gene: 3. The CDR3 totals 15 residues. CDR3 nucleotide sequence: TGTGCCAGCAGCGTAGCGGGAGGGCTTCAAGAGACCCAGTACTTC. The encoded protein is CASSVAGGLQETQYF.

The chain carries TRBV4-2 and TRBJ2-3; D perhaps matches TRBD2 (5 bases). Germline V CDR1 and CDR2: LGHNA, YNFKEQ. The ends were cut back, 0 bases at V and 2 bases at J, with 21 bases in the middle. The CDR3 loop spans 19 amino acids. This CDR3 reads CASSQDRGRRHPLTDTQYF. The CDR3 DNA is TGTGCCAGCAGCCAAGATAGAGGGCGGCGCCACCCACTCACAGATACGCAGTATTTT.

This clonotype has ten or more counts. The chain has TRBV10-2 and TRBJ2-7; no definite D call. V was cut by 4 bases and J by 3 bases, with 4 bases left in between. The CDR3 contains 11 residues. Per the germline V gene, CDR1 is WSHSY and CDR2 is SAAADI. This CDR3 reads CASSAGYEQYF. DNA for the CDR3: TGCGCCAGCAGTGCGGGCTACGAGCAGTACTTC.

This clonotype was seen more than once but under ten times. The chain couples TRBV5-1 to TRBJ1-2; 10 bases match TRBD1. Germline CDR1 SGHRS, CDR2 YFSETQ. V lost 0 bases, J lost 6 bases, and 5 bases stayed unmatched. This CDR3 has 15 amino acids. The chain's CDR3 is CASSLVVTGGHGYTF. The CDR3 nucleotides read TGCGCCAGCAGCTTGGTTGTGACAGGGGGCCATGGCTACACCTTC.

The rearrangement links TRBV20-1 to TRBJ2-7, with 10 bases aligning to TRBD1. The ends lost 5 bases at V and 4 bases at J; junction bases unmatched: 5. The CDR3 loop spans 13 amino acids. Germline CDR1 DFQATT, CDR2 SNEGSKA (reference sequence). CDR3 in DNA: TGCAGTGCTTACCGGGACAGGGGATACGAGCAGTACTTC. This sequence encodes CSAYRDRGYEQYF.